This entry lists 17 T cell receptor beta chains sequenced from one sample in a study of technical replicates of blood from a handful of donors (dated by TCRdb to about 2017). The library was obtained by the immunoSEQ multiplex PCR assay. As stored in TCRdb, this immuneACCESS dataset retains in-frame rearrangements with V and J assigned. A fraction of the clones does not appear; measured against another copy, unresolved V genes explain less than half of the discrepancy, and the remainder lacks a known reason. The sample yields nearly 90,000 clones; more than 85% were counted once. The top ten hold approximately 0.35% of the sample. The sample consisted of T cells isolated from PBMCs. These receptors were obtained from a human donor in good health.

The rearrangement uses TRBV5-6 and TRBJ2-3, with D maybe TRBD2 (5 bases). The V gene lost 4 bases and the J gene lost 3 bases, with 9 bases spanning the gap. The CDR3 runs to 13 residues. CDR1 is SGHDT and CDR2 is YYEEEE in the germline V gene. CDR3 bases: TGTGCCAGCAGCCGGGATGTAACAGATACGCAGTATTTT. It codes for CASSRDVTDTQYF.

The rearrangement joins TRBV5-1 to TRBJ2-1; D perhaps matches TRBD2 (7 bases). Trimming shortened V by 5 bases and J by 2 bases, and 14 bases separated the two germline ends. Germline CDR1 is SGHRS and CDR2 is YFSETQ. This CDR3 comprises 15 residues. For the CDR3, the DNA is TGCGCCAGCAGTTCCGGCGGGGGCACCTACAATGAGCAGTTCTTC. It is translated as CASSSGGGTYNEQFF. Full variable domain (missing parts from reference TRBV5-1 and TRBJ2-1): KAGVTQTPRYLIKTRGQQVTLSCSPISGHRSVSWYQQTPGQGLQFLFEYFSETQRNKGNFPGRFSGRQFSNSRSEMNVSTLELGDSALYLCASSSGGGTYNEQFFGPGTRLTVL.

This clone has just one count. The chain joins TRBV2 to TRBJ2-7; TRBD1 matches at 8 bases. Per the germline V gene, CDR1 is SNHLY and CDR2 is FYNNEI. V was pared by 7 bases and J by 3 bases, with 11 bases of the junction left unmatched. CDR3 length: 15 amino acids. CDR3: CASKRGGQGYYEQYF. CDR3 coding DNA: TGTGCCAGCAAAAGAGGAGGACAGGGTTACTACGAGCAGTACTTC.

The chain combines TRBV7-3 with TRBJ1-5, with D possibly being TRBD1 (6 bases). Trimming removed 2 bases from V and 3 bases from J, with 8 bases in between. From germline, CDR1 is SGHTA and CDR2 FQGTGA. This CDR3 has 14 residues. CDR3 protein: CASSLGGHNQPQHF. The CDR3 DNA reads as TGTGCCAGCAGCTTAGGGGGCCACAATCAGCCCCAGCATTTT.

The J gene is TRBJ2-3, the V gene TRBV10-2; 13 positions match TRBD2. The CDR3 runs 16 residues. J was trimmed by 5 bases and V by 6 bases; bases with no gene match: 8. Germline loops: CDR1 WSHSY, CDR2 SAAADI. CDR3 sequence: CASRPTSGRVQDTQYF. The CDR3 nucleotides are TGCGCCAGCAGGCCAACTAGCGGGAGGGTTCAAGATACGCAGTATTTT.

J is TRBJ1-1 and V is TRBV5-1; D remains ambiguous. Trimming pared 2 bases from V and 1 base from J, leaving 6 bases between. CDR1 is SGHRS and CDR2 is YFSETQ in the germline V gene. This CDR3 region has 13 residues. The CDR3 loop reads CASSFYGNTEAFF. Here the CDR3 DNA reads TGCGCCAGCAGCTTCTACGGGAACACTGAAGCTTTCTTT.

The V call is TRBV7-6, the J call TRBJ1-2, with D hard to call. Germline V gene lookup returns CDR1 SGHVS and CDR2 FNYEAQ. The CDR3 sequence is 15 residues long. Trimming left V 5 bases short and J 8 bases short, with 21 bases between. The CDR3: CASSPGLDKPYGYTF. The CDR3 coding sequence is TGTGCCAGCAGCCCAGGCTTAGACAAGCCCTACGGCTACACCTTC.

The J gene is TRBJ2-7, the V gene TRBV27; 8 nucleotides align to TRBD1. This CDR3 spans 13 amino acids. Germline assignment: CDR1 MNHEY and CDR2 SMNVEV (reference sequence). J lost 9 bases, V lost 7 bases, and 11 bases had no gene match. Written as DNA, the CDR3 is TGTGCCAGCAACGCCGGGACAGGAGGGGGGCAGTACTTC. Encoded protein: CASNAGTGGGQYF.

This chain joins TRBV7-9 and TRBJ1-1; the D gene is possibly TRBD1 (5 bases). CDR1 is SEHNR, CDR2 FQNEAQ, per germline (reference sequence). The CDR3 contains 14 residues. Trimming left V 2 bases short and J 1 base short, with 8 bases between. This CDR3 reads CASSLRQTNTEAFF. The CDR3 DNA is TGTGCCAGCAGCTTACGACAGACGAACACTGAAGCTTTCTTT. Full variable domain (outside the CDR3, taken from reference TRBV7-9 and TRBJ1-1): DTGVSQNPRHKITKRGQNVTFRCDPISEHNRLYWYRQTLGQGPEFLTYFQNEAQLEKSRLLSDRFSAERPKGSFSTLEIQRTEQGDSAMYLCASSLRQTNTEAFFGQGTRLTVV.

CDR3 nucleotide sequence: TGTGCCAGCAGCTCGGGACTAGCGGGTGCGAGTCCACAAGAGACCCAGTACTTC. It specifies CASSSGLAGASPQETQYF. The chain has TRBV7-3 and TRBJ2-5, with TRBD2 matching 12 bases. The germline V gene has CDR1 SGHTA and CDR2 FQGTGA. This CDR3 spans 18 amino acids. V lost 4 bases to trimming and J lost 2 bases; unmatched junction nucleotides: 11.

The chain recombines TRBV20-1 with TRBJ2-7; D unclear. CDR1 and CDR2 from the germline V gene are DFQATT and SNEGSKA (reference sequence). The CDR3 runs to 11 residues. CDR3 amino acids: CSAPTAREQYF. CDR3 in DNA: TGCAGCGCCCCCACGGCTAGGGAGCAGTACTTC.

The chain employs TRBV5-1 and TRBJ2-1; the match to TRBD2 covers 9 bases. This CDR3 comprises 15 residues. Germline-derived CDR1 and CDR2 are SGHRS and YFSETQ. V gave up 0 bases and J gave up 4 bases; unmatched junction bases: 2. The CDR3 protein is CASSLEGLAYNEQFF. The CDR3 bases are TGCGCCAGCAGCTTGGAGGGACTAGCATACAATGAGCAGTTCTTC.

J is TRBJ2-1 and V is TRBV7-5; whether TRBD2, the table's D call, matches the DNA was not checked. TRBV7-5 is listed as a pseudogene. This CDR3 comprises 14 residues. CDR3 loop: CARSFRRSHNEQFF. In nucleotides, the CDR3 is TGTGCCAGAAGCTTCCGACGGAGCCACAATGAGCAGTTCTTC.

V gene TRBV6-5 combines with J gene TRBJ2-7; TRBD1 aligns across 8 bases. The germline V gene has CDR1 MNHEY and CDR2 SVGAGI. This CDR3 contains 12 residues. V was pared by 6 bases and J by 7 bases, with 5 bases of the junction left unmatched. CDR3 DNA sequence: TGTGCCAGCAGAGACAGGGGTCGTGAGCAGTACTTC. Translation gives CASRDRGREQYF.

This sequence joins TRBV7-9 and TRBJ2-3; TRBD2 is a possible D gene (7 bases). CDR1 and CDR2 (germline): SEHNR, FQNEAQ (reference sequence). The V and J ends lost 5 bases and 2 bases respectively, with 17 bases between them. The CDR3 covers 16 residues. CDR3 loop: CASSPLSAGATDTQYF. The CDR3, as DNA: TGTGCCAGCAGCCCCCTAAGCGCGGGGGCCACAGATACGCAGTATTTT.

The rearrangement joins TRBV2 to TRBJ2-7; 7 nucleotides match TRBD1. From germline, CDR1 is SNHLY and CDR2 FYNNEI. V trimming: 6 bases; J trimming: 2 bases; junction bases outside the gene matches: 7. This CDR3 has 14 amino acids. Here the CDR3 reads CASRVRQGAYEQYF. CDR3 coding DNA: TGTGCCAGCAGGGTCCGACAGGGTGCCTACGAGCAGTACTTC. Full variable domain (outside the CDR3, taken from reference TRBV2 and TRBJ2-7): EPEVTQTPSHQVTQMGQEVILRCVPISNHLYFYWYRQILGQKVEFLVSFYNNEISEKSEIFDDQFSVERPDGSNFTLKIRSTKLEDSAMYFCASRVRQGAYEQYFGPGTRLTVT.

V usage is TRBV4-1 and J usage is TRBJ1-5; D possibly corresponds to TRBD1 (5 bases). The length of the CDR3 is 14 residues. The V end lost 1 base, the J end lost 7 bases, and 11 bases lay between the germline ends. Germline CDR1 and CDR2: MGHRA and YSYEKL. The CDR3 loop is CASSQVQGGQPQHF. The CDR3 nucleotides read TGCGCCAGCAGCCAAGTCCAGGGAGGGCAGCCCCAGCATTTT.